Following are 2 T cell receptor beta chains from one sample sequenced in a study of blood T cell repertoires in COVID-19. The assay was immunoSEQ multiplex PCR, and TCRdb's table has in-frame clones only and misses some. The sample carries roughly 63,000 clones, approximately 90% recorded once. Input material: peripheral blood. These receptors came from a man aged 55 to 70 with acute or convalescent COVID-19.

The chain uses TRBV5-1 and TRBJ2-7; 9 bases match TRBD1. J gave up 5 bases and V 1 base, and 7 bases lay outside the gene matches. Germline CDR1 reads SGHRS; CDR2 reads YFSETQ. CDR3 length equals 15 residues. The CDR3 sequence: CASSLIGTGPDEQYF. The DNA of the CDR3 is TGCGCCAGCAGCTTGATTGGGACAGGGCCCGACGAGCAGTACTTC.

The chain links TRBV6-6 to TRBJ2-2, with D perhaps matching TRBD1 (6 bases). Germline V CDR1 and CDR2: MNHNY, SVGAGI (reference sequence). This CDR3 is 14 amino acids long. V lost 6 bases and J lost 1, with 9 bases in between. CDR3 in amino acids: CASRQTGNTGELFF. CDR3 in DNA: TGTGCCAGCAGACAGACAGGGAACACCGGGGAGCTGTTTTTT.